Following are 5 T cell receptor beta chains from one sample sequenced in a study of cytomegalovirus exposure and HLA in healthy donors. In the PCR, 60 Vbeta and 13 Jbeta primers were used. The assay was immunoSEQ multiplex PCR, and TCRdb's table has in-frame clones only and misses some. Seen here are 60,000 to 70,000 clones, under 85% observed once, and the top ten hold more than 4.5%. The specimen was PBMCs. The receptors come from a male donor in good health and CMV-seropositive.

This clone has only one observation. The chain couples TRBV7-8 to TRBJ1-5; 8 bases are shared with TRBD1. The CDR3 runs to 13 residues. Germline loops: CDR1 SGHVS, CDR2 FQNEAQ. Losses at the gene ends were 5 bases for V and 6 bases for J; bases not matched to a gene: 3. CDR3: CASSEGQGQPQHF. CDR3 DNA sequence: TGTGCCAGCAGCGAAGGACAGGGTCAGCCCCAGCATTTT.

This clone has only a few counts. The V gene is TRBV7-9, the J gene TRBJ1-3, with no clear D. This CDR3 comprises 13 residues. Germline lookup yields CDR1 SEHNR and CDR2 FQNEAQ (reference sequence). Trimming stripped 5 bases from V and 4 bases from J, with 9 bases between. The CDR3 spells CASSRLTGNTIYF. The CDR3 DNA reads TGTGCCAGCAGCCGACTGACGGGAAACACCATATATTTT. Combining the CDR3 with reference TRBV7-9 and TRBJ1-3 gives the whole variable domain DTGVSQNPRHKITKRGQNVTFRCDPISEHNRLYWYRQTLGQGPEFLTYFQNEAQLEKSRLLSDRFSAERPKGSFSTLEIQRTEQGDSAMYLCASSRLTGNTIYFGEGSWLTVV.

This clone was counted a single time. The J gene is TRBJ1-6, the V gene TRBV7-3, with D possibly TRBD1 on 5 matching bases. The CDR3 extends over 14 amino acids. V was trimmed by 4 bases and J by 10 bases, leaving 14 bases between them. Germline assignment: CDR1 SGHTA and CDR2 FQGTGA. The CDR3 region is CASSSGTWGSPLHF. Here the CDR3 DNA reads TGTGCCAGCAGCTCCGGGACTTGGGGGTCACCCCTCCACTTT.

In its sample, this clone was seen a few times. The chain has TRBV9 and TRBJ1-5; 7 nucleotides match TRBD1. This CDR3 region has 15 residues. Germline assignment: CDR1 SGDLS and CDR2 YYNGEE. V trimming: 1 base; J trimming: 4 bases; junction bases outside the gene matches: 5. CDR3 amino acids: CASSVTGVRNQPQHF. The CDR3 region has the DNA TGTGCCAGCAGCGTAACAGGGGTTCGGAATCAGCCCCAGCATTTT.

The chain employs TRBV28 and TRBJ2-3; possible D gene TRBD2, 6 bases. The V gene's germline CDR1 is MDHEN and CDR2 SYDVKM. Trimming took 6 bases from V and 2 from J, leaving 12 bases between them. The CDR3 totals 14 residues. The CDR3 nucleotides read TGTGCCAGCAGCCCCCGGGGGTTCACAGATACGCAGTATTTT. It is translated as CASSPRGFTDTQYF.